This T cell receptor (beta chain) is from a study of shared clonotypes between healthy human individuals. The study enrolled healthy HIV-negative adults without recent acute infections or vaccinations as donors. CD45RO+ cells and CCR7-negative CD45RA+ TemRA cells were combined as CD8 memory. A few counts support this clone. Trimming took 3 bases from V and 4 from J; bases not matched to a gene: 10. This CDR3 has 16 amino acids. Germline V gene data show CDR1 as SEHNR and CDR2 as FQNEAQ (reference sequence). Every subset's genomic DNA went evenly onto several immunoSEQ plates. Sequencing used immunoSEQ multiplex PCR; TCRdb keeps in-frame clones, though not all of them. The data contain 85,000 to 100,000 clones, 67% of them singletons.

V gene TRBV7-9 combines with J gene TRBJ2-7, with 9 bases fitting TRBD2. The TCR sequence derives from a man between 25 and 39 years old in good health. Sequenced material: memory CD8+ T cells sorted from blood. Documented subset: CD45RO+ cells pooled with CCR7-negative TemRA cells. This CDR3 is CASSFGGAGGSYEQYF. DNA of the CDR3: TGTGCCAGCAGCTTCGGTGGGGCGGGAGGGTCATACGAGCAGTACTTC.